A single sample is the source of the 22 T cell receptor beta chains below, sequenced in a study of cytomegalovirus exposure and HLA in healthy donors. Researchers ran the PCR with 60 Vbeta and 13 Jbeta primers. Sequencing used immunoSEQ multiplex PCR; TCRdb keeps in-frame clones, though not all of them. This table has roughly 60,000 clones, 78% appearing once. Sequenced sample: PBMCs. Every receptor here comes from a female donor in good health and CMV-seronegative.

In the case of this clone: The sample contains more than one DNA sequence encoding this CDR3. This chain connects TRBV9 to TRBJ1-1; D possibly corresponds to TRBD1 (6 bases). The CDR3 extends over 14 amino acids. V lost 2 bases to trimming and J lost 1 base, with 9 bases between them. Germline-derived CDR1 and CDR2 are SGDLS and YYNGEE. The CDR3 nucleotides are TGTGCCAGCAGCGTGGGACAACGGAACACTGAAGCTTTCTTT. Translating gives CASSVGQRNTEAFF.

The chain combines TRBV28 with TRBJ2-7; 9 bases line up with TRBD1. The junction had 10 bases not matched to a gene; V was cut back by 5 bases and J by 5 bases. Per germline, CDR1 MDHEN and CDR2 SYDVKM. This CDR3 is 15 amino acids long. CDR3 residues: CASSRTDRGAHEQYF. As DNA, the CDR3 is TGTGCCAGCAGTCGCACCGACAGGGGGGCCCACGAGCAGTACTTC.

The J gene is TRBJ2-3, the V gene TRBV30, with 8 bases identical to TRBD2. This CDR3 region has 15 residues. Per germline, CDR1 GTSNPN and CDR2 SVGIG (reference sequence). With 0 bases clipped from V and 6 bases from J, the junction kept 8 bases outside the gene matches. The CDR3 coding sequence is TGTGCCTGGAGTGTAGTGGCGGGGGGATCGGATACGCAGTATTTT. Protein sequence: CAWSVVAGGSDTQYF.

The chain links TRBV19 to TRBJ1-2; 10 nucleotides line up with TRBD1. The CDR3 length is 13 residues. Unmatched junction bases numbered 7, after V lost 7 bases and J lost 8 bases. Germline CDR1 and CDR2: LNHDA and SQIVND (reference sequence). Here the CDR3 DNA reads TGTGCCAGTACCAAGGACAGGGGGTACGGCTACACCTTC. Its protein is CASTKDRGYGYTF. Complete variable domain (other parts from reference TRBV19 and TRBJ1-2): DGGITQSPKYLFRKEGQNVTLSCEQNLNHDAMYWYRQDPGQGLRLIYYSQIVNDFQKGDIAEGYSVSREKKESFPLTVTSAQKNPTAFYLCASTKDRGYGYTFGSGTRLTVV.

J is TRBJ1-2 and V is TRBV6-5; TRBD1 might be the D (6 bases). This CDR3 is 14 amino acids long. V lost 6 bases and J 6 bases, leaving 17 bases between the germline ends. Germline-derived CDR1 and CDR2 are MNHEY and SVGAGI. CDR3 nucleotides: TGTGCCAGCAGGGGTACAGGGAAGGGGGATGGCTACACCTTC. Protein product: CASRGTGKGDGYTF.

The chain carries TRBV5-1 and TRBJ1-4, with 7 bases fitting TRBD1. The CDR3 consists of 13 residues. The ends lost 4 bases at V and 5 bases at J; junction bases unmatched: 2. The germline CDR1 and CDR2 sequences are SGHRS and YFSETQ. CDR3 nucleotide sequence: TGCGCCAGCAGCGCGGGACAGAATGAAAAACTGTTTTTT. Protein: CASSAGQNEKLFF. Full variable domain (remainder filled in from reference TRBV5-1 and TRBJ1-4): KAGVTQTPRYLIKTRGQQVTLSCSPISGHRSVSWYQQTPGQGLQFLFEYFSETQRNKGNFPGRFSGRQFSNSRSEMNVSTLELGDSALYLCASSAGQNEKLFFGSGTQLSVL.

Details on this clone: Other DNA sequences within the sample encode an identical CDR3. The rearrangement uses TRBV7-9 and TRBJ1-1, with D perhaps TRBD1 (5 bases). The CDR3 extends over 13 amino acids. CDR1 is SEHNR, CDR2 FQNEAQ, per germline (reference sequence). V lost 4 bases and J 6 bases, leaving 12 bases between the germline ends. CDR3 sequence reads: CASSSQGGAEAFF. CDR3 sequence (DNA): TGTGCCAGCAGCTCGCAGGGAGGGGCTGAAGCTTTCTTT.

This clone has only a few counts. CDR3 residues: CASSLGTERVSTDTQYF. The DNA of the CDR3 is TGTGCCAGCAGCTTGGGTACGGAGCGGGTGAGCACAGATACGCAGTATTTT. V usage is TRBV11-3 and J usage is TRBJ2-3; D is possibly TRBD2 (6 bases). The CDR3 is 17 amino acids. The V and J ends lost 3 bases and 0 bases respectively, with 16 bases between them. The germline V gene encodes CDR1 SGHNT and CDR2 YENEEA.

This chain links TRBV4-1 with TRBJ2-5; TRBD2 matches at 10 bases. This CDR3 region has 15 residues. V lost 0 bases, J lost 9 bases, and 7 bases stayed unmatched. Germline-derived CDR1 and CDR2 are MGHRA and YSYEKL. CDR3 sequence: CASSQEYLAGEAQYF. The CDR3 DNA reads TGCGCCAGCAGCCAAGAATATCTAGCGGGGGAGGCCCAGTACTTC.

This clone was seen a handful of times. The rearrangement joins TRBV6-1 to TRBJ2-5; D remains unclear. Between the trimmed V and J ends, which lost 5 bases and 2 bases, there was a span of 6 bases. The CDR3 contains 12 residues. The V gene's germline CDR1 is MNHNS and CDR2 SASEGT. CDR3 coding DNA: TGTGCCAGCAGTCCCGCGCAAGAGACCCAGTACTTC. It yields the protein CASSPAQETQYF.

This sequence joins TRBV6-4 and TRBJ2-7; a weak D match, TRBD2 (6 bases). The V gene lost 3 bases and the J gene lost 3 bases, with 9 bases spanning the gap. Germline CDR1 reads MRHNA; CDR2 reads SNTAGT. The CDR3 spans 13 residues. The CDR3 sequence is CASSEMGGYEQYF. The CDR3 DNA reads TGTGCCAGCAGTGAAATGGGAGGCTACGAGCAGTACTTC.

The chain uses TRBV5-1 and TRBJ1-2, with TRBD1 matching 9 bases. The V gene end was trimmed by 0 bases and the J gene end by 2 bases; junction bases not matched to a gene: 2. The CDR3 is 15 amino acids. Per germline, CDR1 SGHRS and CDR2 YFSETQ. CDR3 sequence: CASSLAGQGNYGYTF. CDR3 nucleotide sequence: TGCGCCAGCAGCTTGGCTGGACAGGGGAACTATGGCTACACCTTC. Supplemented by reference TRBV5-1 and TRBJ1-2, the full variable domain reads KAGVTQTPRYLIKTRGQQVTLSCSPISGHRSVSWYQQTPGQGLQFLFEYFSETQRNKGNFPGRFSGRQFSNSRSEMNVSTLELGDSALYLCASSLAGQGNYGYTFGSGTRLTVV.

This clone turned up a few times. This chain uses TRBV29-1 with TRBJ1-1, with a tentative D call TRBD1 (6 bases). The CDR3 runs to 13 residues. V lost 5 bases to trimming and J lost 1 base, with 11 bases between them. CDR1 SQVTM and CDR2 ANQGSEA come from the germline V gene. The CDR3 sequence is CSVQVGGNTEAFF. CDR3 nucleotide sequence: TGCAGCGTTCAAGTAGGGGGGAACACTGAAGCTTTCTTT.

The V gene is TRBV4-2, the J gene TRBJ1-4, with 7 bases that match TRBD1. Trimming at V came to 0 bases and at J to 8 bases, leaving 6 bases not matched to a gene. Per the germline V gene, CDR1 is LGHNA and CDR2 is YNFKEQ. The CDR3 is made up of 15 amino acids. CDR3 sequence (DNA): TGTGCCAGCAGCCAAGATCGACAGGGTGGAGAAAAACTGTTTTTT. As protein: CASSQDRQGGEKLFF.

This clone was seen once. This is likely a read error, given that the CDR3 carries no conserved phenylalanine or tryptophan at its end. This chain uses TRBV4-2 with TRBJ1-1; 8 bases match TRBD1. This CDR3 region has 14 residues. The trim removed 0 bases at V and 7 bases at J, leaving 4 bases unmatched. Looked up from germline, CDR1 is LGHNA and CDR2 is YNFKEQ. The CDR3 nucleotides are TGTGCCAGCAGCCAAGACCCGACAGGGGATGAAGCTTTCGTT. Translation gives CASSQDPTGDEAFV.

The sample holds a few counts of this clone. The chain uses TRBV5-1 and TRBJ2-7; 12 positions agree with TRBD1. The CDR3 totals 18 residues. The germline gives CDR1 SGHRS, CDR2 YFSETQ. V lost 0 bases and J lost 1; bases outside the gene matches: 8. CDR3 protein: CASSLVPLGQGASYEQYF. The DNA for the CDR3 is TGCGCCAGCAGCTTGGTCCCCCTGGGACAGGGGGCTTCCTACGAGCAGTACTTC.

The table lists this clone with a few counts. The V and J genes are TRBV18 and TRBJ1-1; 7 bases fit TRBD1. The CDR3 runs 14 residues. CDR1 and CDR2 from the germline V gene are KGHSH and LQKENI. V lost 1 base and J lost 7; bases outside the gene matches: 6. The CDR3 DNA reads as TGTGCCAGCTCACCACTCGACAGGGCCAATGAAGCTTTCTTT. Amino acid sequence: CASSPLDRANEAFF.

V usage is TRBV7-2 and J usage is TRBJ1-1, with 8 bases matching TRBD1. There are 14 residues in the CDR3. V trimming: 5 bases; J trimming: 5 bases; junction bases outside the gene matches: 7. Germline CDR1 is SGHTA and CDR2 is FQGNSA. The CDR3 loop is CASSVDRVRTEAFF. Written as DNA, the CDR3 is TGTGCCAGCAGCGTGGACAGGGTGCGGACTGAAGCTTTCTTT.

V gene TRBV4-1 combines with J gene TRBJ2-5, with 8 bases aligning to TRBD1. The J call could be wrong; TRBJ2-7 is a better fit for the DNA end. The CDR3 is 14 amino acids. Germline loops: CDR1 MGHRA, CDR2 YSYEKL. This chain's CDR3 is CASSPRGRDGEQYF. CDR3 nucleotides: TGCGCCAGCAGCCCCAGGGGGCGCGACGGCGAGCAGTACTTC.

The chain recombines TRBV6-6 with TRBJ1-3, with D unclear. The CDR3 totals 13 residues. Trimming took 7 bases from V and 5 from J, leaving 12 bases between them. Looked up from germline, CDR1 is MNHNY and CDR2 is SVGAGI (reference sequence). The CDR3 loop is CASIDGGRNTIYF. The CDR3 coding sequence is TGTGCCAGCATCGACGGAGGGAGAAACACCATATATTTT.

V and J are TRBV21-1 and TRBJ2-7; the tabulated D call, TRBD2, remains unverified against the DNA. TRBV21-1 is annotated as a pseudogene. This CDR3 contains 18 residues. The CDR3 DNA is TGTGCCAGCAGCGAGAGAACCTCGGCGGGACGTCGGACGGAAGAGCAGTACTTC. Protein product: CASSERTSAGRRTEEQYF.

The chain recombines TRBV4-3 with TRBJ1-2; 7 bases fit TRBD1. Per the germline V gene, CDR1 is LGHNA and CDR2 is YSLEER. The CDR3 runs to 16 residues. The ends lost 0 bases at V and 4 bases at J; junction bases unmatched: 8. The CDR3 DNA follows: TGCGCCAGCAGCCAAGATCGTGCAGGGGGGAGCTATGGCTACACCTTC. Its translation is CASSQDRAGGSYGYTF.